This is a list of T cell receptor beta chains from one sample in a study of T cell repertoires in cytomegalovirus infection. The antigens for these receptors are not known. TCRdb re-called the reads through MiXCR, storing one row per CDR3 protein. The sample lists approximately 89,000 distinct CDR3 sequences, more than 20% occurring once. Sequences were derived from CD8+ T cells from cultured PBMCs, sampled from culture after CMV antigen stimulation. These receptors all stem from a human donor in good health (CMV status not recorded). Some clones in this sample may be carry-over from other donors' samples. Both conserved end residues are part of each CDR3. The D gene is left open where the match is weak. Clone sizes are given selectively: once, few, many, or a class where the clone is expanded.

TRBV19	few	NA	TRBJ2-2	TGTGCCAGTAATCCGGAGGGGAACACCGGGGAGCTGTTTTTT	CASNPEGNTGELFF
TRBV5-5	NA	NA	TRBJ1-1	TGTGCCAGCAGCTTGGACGGCGAGACCACTGAAGCTTTCTTT	CASSLDGETTEAFF
TRBV6-1	few	TRBD2	TRBJ2-3	TGTGCCAGCGGAGGGGTAGCGGGGGCCACAGATACGCAGTATTTT	CASGGVAGATDTQYF
TRBV10-3	many	NA	TRBJ2-3	TGTGCCATCAGTGACAGGGAGGAAGCAGATACGCAGTATTTT	CAISDREEADTQYF
TRBV28	many	NA	TRBJ2-2	TGTGCCAGCAGTTTCAGAACACGGACGAGCGGGGAGCTGTTTTTT	CASSFRTRTSGELFF
TRBV7-6	many	NA	TRBJ2-1	TGTGCCAGCAGCACTAGCCGTGACAGGGCTCCCCTAGATGAGCAGTTCTTC	CASSTSRDRAPLDEQFF
TRBV6-1	NA	NA	TRBJ2-3	TGTGCCAGCCCAAAGGTGGGGGGAGGCACAGATACGCAGTATTTT	CASPKVGGGTDTQYF
TRBV12-3/TRBV12-4	many	TRBD1	TRBJ1-5	TGTGCCAGCAGTGGACAGGGGGCTCAGCCCCAGCATTTT	CASSGQGAQPQHF
TRBV27	few	NA	TRBJ1-5	TGTGCCAGCAGCCGTGACAGTAGCAATCAGCCCCAGCATTTT	CASSRDSSNQPQHF
TRBV14	few	NA	TRBJ2-2	TGTGCCAGCAGCCCGCCTATAATGAACACCGGGGAGCTGTTTTTT	CASSPPIMNTGELFF
TRBV19	NA	NA	TRBJ2-1	TGTGCCAGTATGTGGGACCGAGGCAATGAGCAGTGCTTC	CASMWDRGNEQCF
TRBV6-6	NA	TRBD1	TRBJ1-3	TGTGCCAGCAGTGTAGACCGGGACAGGTCCAGTAGAGACACCATATATTTT	CASSVDRDRSSRDTIYF
TRBV28	NA	NA	TRBJ1-4	TGTGCCAGCGGGAGGGGGGATGAAAAACTGTTTTTT	CASGRGDEKLFF
TRBV7-9	few	NA	TRBJ2-1	TGTGCCAGCAGCTTAGTCTGGGACTCCAATGAGCAGTTCTTC	CASSLVWDSNEQFF
TRBV9	NA	TRBD1	TRBJ1-5	TGTGCCAGCAGCACGACAGGGGGTCTCAATCAGCCCCAGCATTTT	CASSTTGGLNQPQHF
TRBV5-6	NA	TRBD1	TRBJ2-6	TGTGCCAGCAGCACCTACTTCCAGGGACAGGGCACCTCTGGGGCCAACGTCCTGACTTTC	CASSTYFQGQGTSGANVLTF
TRBV2	NA	TRBD1	TRBJ1-4	TGTGCCAGCAGTGGAAATACCGGGACAGGGGCCGAAAAACTGTTTTTT	CASSGNTGTGAEKLFF
TRBV6-5	few	NA	TRBJ1-1	TGTGCCAGCAGTCGGCTGGGGGGGAACACTGAAGCTTTCTTT	CASSRLGGNTEAFF
TRBV28	once	NA	TRBJ1-6	TGTGCCAGCAGTTTAGGTACTGGCTATAATTCACCCCTCCACTTT	CASSLGTGYNSPLHF
TRBV20-1	few	NA	TRBJ1-5	TGCAGTGCTAGAGGCCCGGGTCAACTTTATAGCAATCAGCCCCAGCATTTT	CSARGPGQLYSNQPQHF
TRBV9	many	NA	TRBJ1-2	TGTGCCAGCAGCGCTACAGGGTATACTAGCTATGGCTACACCTTC	CASSATGYTSYGYTF
TRBV11-2	many	TRBD2	TRBJ2-5	TGTGCCAGCAGCTCCCGACTAGCGGGAGCGGGGGAGACCCAGTACTTC	CASSSRLAGAGETQYF
TRBV4-3	few	NA	TRBJ2-1	TGCGCCAGCAGCCAAGAAGTGGCGGACTCCTACAATGAGCAGTTCTTC	CASSQEVADSYNEQFF
TRBV28	NA	TRBD2	TRBJ2-5	TGTGCCAGCAGTTTATTTACGACTAGCGATAGGAAGACCCAGTACTTC	CASSLFTTSDRKTQYF
TRBV7-2	NA	TRBD2	TRBJ2-3	TGTGCCAGCAGCTTAACGCTAGCGGGGGGGAGCACAGATACGCAGTATTTT	CASSLTLAGGSTDTQYF
TRBV2	NA	NA	TRBJ1-2	TGTGCCAGCAGTGATTATGAGATCCCCTATGGCTACACCTTC	CASSDYEIPYGYTF
TRBV7-2	many	TRBD2	TRBJ2-1	TGTGCCAGCAGCTCACCCCTTCAAATACCGGGACTAGGGGTCGATGAGCAGTTCTTC	CASSSPLQIPGLGVDEQFF
TRBV7-3	few	NA	TRBJ1-1	TGTGCCAGCAGCTCTTTCCGAGGGACTGAAGCTTTCTTT	CASSSFRGTEAFF
TRBV19	many	TRBD2	TRBJ2-7	TGTGCCAGTAGTATGGCTAGCGGGGGTACCGTCGCCTACGAGCAGTACTTC	CASSMASGGTVAYEQYF
TRBV9	few	TRBD2	TRBJ2-2	TGTGCCAGCAGCCGGACGGGGGGCACCGGGGAGCTGTTTTTT	CASSRTGGTGELFF
TRBV7-8	many	NA	TRBJ2-1	TGTGCCAGCAGCCCTACCGGGTCGATGGGCCTCAATGAGCAGTTCTTC	CASSPTGSMGLNEQFF
TRBV20-1	NA	TRBD2	TRBJ2-7	TGCAGTGCTAGTCCTCTCGGGACTAGCGGATATCCCGAGCAGTACTTC	CSASPLGTSGYPEQYF
TRBV20-1	NA	TRBD2	TRBJ2-3	TGCGGTGCTAGACCCCTTGGGGCTAGCGGGGGCACAGATACGCAGTATTTT	CGARPLGASGGTDTQYF
TRBV11-3	many	TRBD1	TRBJ1-1	TGTGCCAGCAGCAACAGGGGGACTGAAGCTTTCTTT	CASSNRGTEAFF
TRBV6-5	few	TRBD1	TRBJ2-2	TGTGCCAGCAGTACAGGACCGGGACAGGGTTTGAGCGGGGAGCTGTTTTTT	CASSTGPGQGLSGELFF
TRBV19	NA	TRBD1	TRBJ1-3	TGTGCCAGTAGTGACCGGACAGGGGTAAGGTCTGGAAACACCATATATTTT	CASSDRTGVRSGNTIYF
TRBV7-6	many	TRBD1	TRBJ1-6	TGTGCCAGCAGCTTAGCAGGACAGGGGAGTTTTAATTCACCCCTCCACTTT	CASSLAGQGSFNSPLHF
TRBV5-8	few	TRBD1	TRBJ2-3	TGTGCCAGCAGCCACGAGAGGACAGGGCCCACAGATACGCAGTATTTT	CASSHERTGPTDTQYF
TRBV30	few	NA	TRBJ2-1	TGTGCCTGGAGTGTATTGAGTCAGGACCTCTACAATGAGCAGTTCTTC	CAWSVLSQDLYNEQFF
TRBV6-6	few	NA	TRBJ1-1	TGTGCCAGCAGTGCAGGGGCCCGGAACACTGAAGCTTTCTTT	CASSAGARNTEAFF
TRBV12-3/TRBV12-4	NA	NA	TRBJ2-1	TGTGCCGTAAGTACCTACAATGAGCCGTTCTTC	CAVSTYNEPFF
TRBV27	NA	TRBD1	TRBJ1-1	TGTGCCAGCAGTCTCGGGACAGGGTATGAAGCTTTCTTT	CASSLGTGYEAFF
TRBV7-2	many	NA	TRBJ2-3	TGTGCCAGCAGCCCAGTAGAGGGGGAGGATACGCAGTATTTT	CASSPVEGEDTQYF
TRBV9	NA	TRBD2	TRBJ2-1	TGTGCCAGCAGCGTGGGGGGGACTAACAATGAGCAGTTCTTC	CASSVGGTNNEQFF
TRBV6-1	NA	NA	TRBJ2-6	TGTGCCAGCACTAAAGGTAGAGGGGCCAACGTCCTGACTTTC	CASTKGRGANVLTF
TRBV7-3	NA	TRBD2	TRBJ2-1	TGTGCCAGCAGACATTACGGGGGGGTCGGGGAAAATGAGCAGTTCTTC	CASRHYGGVGENEQFF
TRBV23-1	NA	TRBD1	TRBJ2-2	TGCGCCAGCGGGTTCGGACAGGGGGCCACCGGGGAGCTGTTTTTT	CASGFGQGATGELFF
TRBV7-9	NA	NA	TRBJ2-3	TGTGCCAGCAGCTTAGAGTCGGAGGACTACCTCACAGATACGCAGTATTTT	CASSLESEDYLTDTQYF
TRBV7-9	many	NA	TRBJ2-7	TGTGCCAGCAGCTTATCAGGGAGGCCAGGCGAGCAGTACTTC	CASSLSGRPGEQYF
TRBV12-3/TRBV12-4	NA	NA	TRBJ1-1	TGTGCCAGCAGTTTACCGATGGGGGGGGGAGCTTTCTTT	CASSLPMGGGAFF
TRBV9	NA	NA	TRBJ2-5	TGTGCCAGCAGCGTAGCGGGAGAAGAGACCCAGTACTTC	CASSVAGEETQYF
TRBV12-3/TRBV12-4	few	TRBD2	TRBJ2-6	TGTGCCAGCAGTTTAAGACTAGCGGGGGGGGCTGGGGCCAACGTCCTGACTTTC	CASSLRLAGGAGANVLTF
TRBV7-9	many	TRBD1	TRBJ2-5	TGTGCCAGCAGCTTGCGGGACAGGCGGTTCGAGACCCAGTACTTC	CASSLRDRRFETQYF
TRBV15	NA	TRBD1	TRBJ2-3	TGTGCCACCAGACGGGACAGGGGGATTAGCACAGATACGCAGTATTTT	CATRRDRGISTDTQYF
TRBV27	few	NA	TRBJ2-3	TGTGCCAGCAGTTTAAGGGGGAATTATACGCAGTATTTT	CASSLRGNYTQYF
TRBV10-2	NA	NA	TRBJ2-4	TGCGCCAGCAATGAGTTTCTAGCCAAAAACATTCAGTACTTC	CASNEFLAKNIQYF
TRBV6-2/TRBV6-3	few	NA	TRBJ2-3	TGTGCCAGCGGCGTGGGACTCACAGATACGCAGTATTTT	CASGVGLTDTQYF
TRBV27	NA	TRBD1	TRBJ1-2	TGTGCCAGCAGTTTATCGGGACAGGGGACGAGGGGCTACACCTTC	CASSLSGQGTRGYTF